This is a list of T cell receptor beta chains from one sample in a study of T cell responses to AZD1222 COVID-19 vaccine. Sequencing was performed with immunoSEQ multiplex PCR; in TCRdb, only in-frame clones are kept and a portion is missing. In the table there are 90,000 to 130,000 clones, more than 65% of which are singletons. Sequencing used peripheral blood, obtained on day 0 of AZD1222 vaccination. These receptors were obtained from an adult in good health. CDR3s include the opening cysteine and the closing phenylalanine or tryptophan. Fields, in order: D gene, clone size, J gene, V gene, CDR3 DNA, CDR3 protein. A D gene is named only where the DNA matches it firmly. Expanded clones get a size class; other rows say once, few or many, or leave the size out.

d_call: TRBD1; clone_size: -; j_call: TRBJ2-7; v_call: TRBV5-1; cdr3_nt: TGCGCCAGCAGCTCGGGACAGAACCTCTACGAGCAGTACTTC; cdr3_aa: CASSSGQNLYEQYF
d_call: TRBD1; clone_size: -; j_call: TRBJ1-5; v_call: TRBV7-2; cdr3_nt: TGTGCCAGCAGATATGGACAGGGGGGACTCGGTCAGCCCCAGCATTTT; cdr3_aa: CASRYGQGGLGQPQHF
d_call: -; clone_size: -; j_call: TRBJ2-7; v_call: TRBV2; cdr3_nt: TGTGCCAGCAGTGAGGTAGCACAAGCCTACGAGCAGTACTTC; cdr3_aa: CASSEVAQAYEQYF
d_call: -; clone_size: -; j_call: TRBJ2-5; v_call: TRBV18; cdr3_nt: TGTGCCAGCTCACCACCGTCCGAGACCCAGTACTTC; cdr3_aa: CASSPPSETQYF
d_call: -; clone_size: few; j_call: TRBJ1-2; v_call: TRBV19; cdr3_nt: TGTGCCAGTAGTCCCGACGGGGGAAGGTACTATGGCTACACCTTC; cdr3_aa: CASSPDGGRYYGYTF
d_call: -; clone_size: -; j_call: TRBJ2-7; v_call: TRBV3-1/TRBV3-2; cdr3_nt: TGTGCCAGCAGCCTAAAGGGACTCTACTACGAGCAGTACTTC; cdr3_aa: CASSLKGLYYEQYF
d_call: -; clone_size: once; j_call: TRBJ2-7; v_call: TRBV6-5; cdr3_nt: TGTGCCAGCAGTTACAAGGTAAACTACGAGCAGTACTTC; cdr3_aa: CASSYKVNYEQYF
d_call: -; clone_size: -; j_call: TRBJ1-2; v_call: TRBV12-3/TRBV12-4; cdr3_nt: TGTGCCAGCACCCGGGAAGGCTATGGCTACACCTTC; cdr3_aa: CASTREGYGYTF
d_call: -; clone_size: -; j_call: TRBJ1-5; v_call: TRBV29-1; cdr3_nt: TGCAGCGTCGAAACGGGGATCGGTCAGCCCCAGCATTTT; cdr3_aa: CSVETGIGQPQHF
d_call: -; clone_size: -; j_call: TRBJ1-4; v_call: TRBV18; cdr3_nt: TGTGCCAGCTCGAACAGGGTCGCAACTAATGAAAAACTGTTTTTT; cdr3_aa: CASSNRVATNEKLFF
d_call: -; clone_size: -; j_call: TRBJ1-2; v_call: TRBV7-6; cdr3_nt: TGTGCCAGCAGCTGGTTCCCCCAGGGACACAAAGACTATGGCTACACCTTC; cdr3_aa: CASSWFPQGHKDYGYTF
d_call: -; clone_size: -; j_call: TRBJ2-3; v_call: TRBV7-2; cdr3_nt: TGTGCCAGCAGCGGCAGGGTTACAGATACGCAGTATTTT; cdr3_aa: CASSGRVTDTQYF
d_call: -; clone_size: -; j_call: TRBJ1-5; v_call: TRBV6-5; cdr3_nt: TGTGCCAGCACGGCGGGATATAGCAATCAGCCCCAGCATTTT; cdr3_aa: CASTAGYSNQPQHF
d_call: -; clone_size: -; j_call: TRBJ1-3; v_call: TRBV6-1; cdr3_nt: TGTGCCAGCAGTGAAGATACGCTCTCTGGAAACACCATATATTTT; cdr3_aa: CASSEDTLSGNTIYF
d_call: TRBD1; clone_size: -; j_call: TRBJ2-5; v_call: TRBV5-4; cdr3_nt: TGTGCCAGCAGCCAAGGTCAGGGGGTCCAGTACTTC; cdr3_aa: CASSQGQGVQYF
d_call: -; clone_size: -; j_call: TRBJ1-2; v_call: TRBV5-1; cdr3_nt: TGCGCCAGCAGCTCTAACGGGGGGCTTTTTTATGGCTACACCTTC; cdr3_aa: CASSSNGGLFYGYTF
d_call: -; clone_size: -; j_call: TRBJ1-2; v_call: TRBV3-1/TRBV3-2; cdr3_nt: TGTGCCAGCAGCCGCAATCCCTTTGGGGGGGTTGGCTATGGCTACACCTTC; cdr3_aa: CASSRNPFGGVGYGYTF
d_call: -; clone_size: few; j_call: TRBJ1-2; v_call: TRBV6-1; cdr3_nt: TGTGCCAGCAGTGAAGTGTTCAGGGTCGGAAATGATGGCTACACCTTC; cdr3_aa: CASSEVFRVGNDGYTF
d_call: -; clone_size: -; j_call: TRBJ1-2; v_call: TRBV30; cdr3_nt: TGTGCCTTGATGACAGGTGGAGGTGCTAACTATGGCTACACCTTC; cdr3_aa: CALMTGGGANYGYTF
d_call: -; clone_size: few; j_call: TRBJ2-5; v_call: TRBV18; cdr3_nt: TGTGCCAGCTCACCACCGGTCAGGGGAGAGACCCAGTACTTC; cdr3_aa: CASSPPVRGETQYF
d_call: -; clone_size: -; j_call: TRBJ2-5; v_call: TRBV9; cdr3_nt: TGTGCCAGCAGCCCCCGACGGCAGCCAGAGACCCAGTACTTC; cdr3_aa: CASSPRRQPETQYF
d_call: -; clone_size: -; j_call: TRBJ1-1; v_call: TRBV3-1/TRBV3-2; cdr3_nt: TGTGCCAGCAGCCAAGTTGTAAGGGGGGAAGCTTTCTTT; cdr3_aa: CASSQVVRGEAFF